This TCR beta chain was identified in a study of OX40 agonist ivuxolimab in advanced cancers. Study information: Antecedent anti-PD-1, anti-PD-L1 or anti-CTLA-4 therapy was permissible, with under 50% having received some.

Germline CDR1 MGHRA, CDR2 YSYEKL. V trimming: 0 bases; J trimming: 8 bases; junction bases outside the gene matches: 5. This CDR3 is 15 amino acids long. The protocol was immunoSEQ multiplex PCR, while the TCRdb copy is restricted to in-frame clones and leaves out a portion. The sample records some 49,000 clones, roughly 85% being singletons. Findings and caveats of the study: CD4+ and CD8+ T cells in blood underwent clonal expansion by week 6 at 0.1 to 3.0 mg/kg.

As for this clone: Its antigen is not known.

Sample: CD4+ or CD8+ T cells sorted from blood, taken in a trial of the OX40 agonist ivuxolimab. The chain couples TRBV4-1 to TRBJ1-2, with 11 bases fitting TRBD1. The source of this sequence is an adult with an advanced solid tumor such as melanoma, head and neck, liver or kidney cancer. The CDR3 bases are TGCGCCAGCAGCCAAGATGGACAGGGGGCCTACGGCTACACCTTC. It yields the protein CASSQDGQGAYGYTF.